This TCR beta chain comes out of a study of T cell changes during pregnancy in multiple sclerosis (dated by TCRdb to 2018 to 2020). About the investigation overall: The study examined how the T cell repertoire changed over the course of pregnancy in women with multiple sclerosis.

A remark on this clone: The specificity of this receptor is unknown. No clone much larger than this one lies a single base away; base qualities are absent.

Libraries were made using the immunoSEQ multiplex PCR assay. TCRdb limited this immuneACCESS table to in-frame rearrangements with V and J called. A share of clones is missing; checked studies link under half to unresolved V genes, and the rest is unexplained. Within this sample are 30,000 to 40,000 clones, with more than 70% of them counted one time only. The ten largest clones add up to about 4.8% of the sample. Trimming takes 3 bases from V and 4 bases from J, and the germline ends sit 9 bases apart. Inclusive of the bounding cysteine and phenylalanine, the CDR3 is 13 residues long. The read is trimmed to its CDR3 DNA, 39 bases read in frame from base 1. CDR1 and CDR2 are drawn from the germline V gene (reference sequence): LNHDA, SQIVND.

The chain employs TRBV19 and TRBJ1-1; TRBD1 could be the D gene, as 5 bases match. The TCR sequence derives from a female donor with multiple sclerosis, enrolled in a pregnancy study. The source was CD8+ T cells from peripheral blood mononuclear cells, collected in the first trimester of pregnancy. The DNA is TGTGCCAGTAGTATGCGGGGACTCACTGAAGCTTTCTTT. Protein translation: CASSMRGLTEAFF.